A single sample is the source of the 3 T cell receptor beta chains below, sequenced in a study of shared clonotypes between healthy human individuals. Sequencing used immunoSEQ multiplex PCR; TCRdb keeps in-frame clones, though not all of them. Of about 2.3 million clones listed, about nine tenths are singletons. The source material was naive CD4+ T cells from PBMCs. Subset reported: CD45RA+ positively selected. These receptors all stem from a man in his late teens or twenties in good health. Some clones in this sample may be carry-over from other donors' samples.

This clone appeared a few times. This chain uses TRBV4-1 with TRBJ1-4, with TRBD1 matching over 7 bases. The CDR3 is 15 amino acids. The V gene end was trimmed by 2 bases and the J gene end by 10 bases; junction bases not matched to a gene: 10. Germline-derived CDR1 and CDR2 are MGHRA and YSYEKL. The chain's CDR3 is CASSQTYRGGVKLFF. In DNA form, the CDR3 reads TGCGCCAGCAGCCAAACCTACAGGGGTGGGGTAAAACTGTTTTTT.

The rearrangement links TRBV19 to TRBJ2-5; TRBD1 is a possible D gene (5 bases). The CDR3 covers 14 residues. V shed 3 bases and J shed 4 bases, with 12 bases lying between them. Germline V lookup: CDR1 LNHDA, CDR2 SQIVND (reference sequence). CDR3 bases: TGTGCCAGTAGTATTAATCCAGGGCCAGAGACCCAGTACTTC. Its protein product is CASSINPGPETQYF.

The chain joins TRBV9 to TRBJ2-3, with D tentatively TRBD2 (5 bases). CDR1 is SGDLS and CDR2 is YYNGEE in the germline V gene. The CDR3 is 14 amino acids. Trimming shortened V by 2 bases and J by 6 bases, and 13 bases separated the two germline ends. The CDR3, as DNA: TGTGCCAGCAGCGTGGGGTCGGACTCCGATACGCAGTATTTT. This sequence encodes CASSVGSDSDTQYF.